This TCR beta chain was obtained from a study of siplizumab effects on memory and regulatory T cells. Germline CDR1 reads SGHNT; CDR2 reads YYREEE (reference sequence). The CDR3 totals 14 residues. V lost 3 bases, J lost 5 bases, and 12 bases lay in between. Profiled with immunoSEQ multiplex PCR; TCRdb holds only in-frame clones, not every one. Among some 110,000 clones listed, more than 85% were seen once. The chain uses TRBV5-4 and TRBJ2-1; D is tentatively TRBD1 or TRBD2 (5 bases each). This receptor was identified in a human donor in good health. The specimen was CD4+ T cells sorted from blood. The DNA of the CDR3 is TGTGCCAGCAGCTGGGACCCTAGTAACAATGAGCAGTTCTTC. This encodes CASSWDPSNNEQFF.